This T cell receptor beta chain was documented in a study of regulatory T cells in long-lasting Graves disease. Time point given: newly diagnosed GD, antithyroid drugs for less than 3 months. PBMC RNA served as the TCR library source. This clonotype was seen ten or more times. The J segment lost 7 bases and the V segment lost 5 bases, leaving 11 bases of the junction unmatched. The germline gives CDR1 DFQATT, CDR2 SNEGSKA (reference sequence). The length of the CDR3 is 15 residues. Investigators prepared the TCR beta libraries by applying iRepertoire HTBI primers and Arm-PCR of CDR3 regions. Using its own MiXCR run on the multiplex PCR reads, TCRdb lists one record per CDR3 protein. The sample lists some 410,000 distinct CDR3 sequences, 16% occurring once. These data were likewise used in another study, on T cells in Graves' hyperthyroidism and ophthalmopathy.

The sequences come from peripheral blood mononuclear cells (PBMCs), collected at new diagnosis, from a patient treated with antithyroid drugs. The TCR originated in a woman under 40 with Graves disease. The rearrangement links TRBV20-1 to TRBJ2-1, with 10 bases fitting TRBD1. The CDR3 sequence: CSAVSGTGVGNEQFF. DNA of the CDR3: TGCAGTGCTGTGTCCGGGACAGGGGTTGGGAATGAGCAGTTCTTC.